The entry below describes one T cell receptor (beta chain). No antigen is known for it. The sample belongs to a study of cytomegalovirus exposure and HLA in healthy donors. Overall study results and limits: In vitro testing confirmed a few CMV-associated chains as specific for CMV antigens.

The length of the CDR3 is 16 residues. Per the germline V gene, CDR1 is MNHEY and CDR2 is SVGAGI. The V segment lost 3 bases and the J segment 4 bases; nucleotides outside the gene matches: 3. Primers for the PCR totalled 60 Vbeta and 13 Jbeta. Clones were sequenced by immunoSEQ multiplex PCR, and TCRdb holds only the in-frame ones, with some missing. The sample records about 140,000 clones, around 80% being singletons. The specimen sequenced was PBMCs. The clonotype originates from a man aged 40-50 years in good health and CMV-seropositive. J is TRBJ2-5 and V is TRBV6-5; TRBD2 agrees at 15 bases. The CDR3 sequence is CASSYGTSGGLETQYF. The DNA of the CDR3 is TGTGCCAGCAGTTATGGGACTAGCGGGGGGCTAGAGACCCAGTACTTC.